This passage covers 3 T cell receptor beta chains from one sample sequenced in a study of shared clonotypes between healthy human individuals. Measured with immunoSEQ multiplex PCR; TCRdb has only the in-frame clones, and not every one. The sample carries 2 million to 2.5 million clones, around 95% recorded once. The sequenced sample was naive CD4+ T cells sorted from blood. Documented subset: CD45RA+ positively selected. Receptors were obtained from a young man in good health.

V is TRBV9 and J is TRBJ1-5; D gene unclear. Trimming cost V 2 bases and J 10 bases, with 13 bases left between them. Germline CDR1 SGDLS, CDR2 YYNGEE. CDR3 length: 13 residues. CDR3 sequence (DNA): TGTGCCAGCAGCGTTGAGGGTCAGGCTCCCCAGCATTTT. Residues: CASSVEGQAPQHF.

The chain couples TRBV6-1 to TRBJ2-4, with 7 nucleotides matching TRBD1. With 3 bases clipped from V and 0 bases from J, the junction kept 14 bases outside the gene matches. Per the germline V gene, CDR1 is MNHNS and CDR2 is SASEGT. The CDR3 covers 19 residues. The CDR3 DNA reads TGTGCCAGCAGTGACCGATTGGACAGGTCAACTCTAGCCAAAAACATTCAGTACTTC. This sequence encodes CASSDRLDRSTLAKNIQYF.

The chain recombines TRBV6-5 with TRBJ1-2; D is ambiguous. The CDR3 covers 15 residues. V lost 0 bases, J lost 3 bases, and 11 bases lay in between. The germline gives CDR1 MNHEY, CDR2 SVGAGI. The CDR3 sequence is CASSYSIQLDYGYTF. In DNA, the CDR3 is TGTGCCAGCAGTTACTCGATACAGCTAGACTATGGCTACACCTTC.